Presented here are 31 T cell receptor beta chains from one specimen sequenced in a study of T-cell reconstitution after alpha-beta-depleted transplantation in children. As it was prepared, the TCRbeta library received unique molecular identifiers. TCRdb reprocessed the PCR reads via MiXCR and lists one record per CDR3 protein. The sample carries roughly 340,000 distinct CDR3 sequences, roughly 16% recorded once. Here the sequenced sample was PBMCs, mostly from graft donor cells, taken 360 days after TCRalphabeta/CD19-depleted stem cell transplant. Every receptor here comes from a male patient between 2 and 15 years old who had a stem cell transplant for acute lymphoblastic leukemia, so the T cells may come from the graft donor.

V and J are TRBV28 and TRBJ1-5; no clear D. Germline V gives CDR1 MDHEN, CDR2 SYDVKM. V dropped 2 bases and J dropped 3 bases, with 8 bases sitting between them. This CDR3 has 14 amino acids. CDR3 sequence (DNA): TGTGCCAGCAGTTTAATTGGTAACAATCAGCCCCAGCATTTT. Its protein is CASSLIGNNQPQHF.

This clonotype was observed many times. The chain recombines TRBV9 with TRBJ2-7; unclear D gene. V shed 0 bases and J shed 7 bases, with 14 bases lying between them. There are 14 residues in the CDR3. The V gene's germline CDR1 is SGDLS and CDR2 YYNGEE. CDR3 loop: CASSVGANPREQYF. The CDR3 DNA sequence: TGTGCCAGCAGCGTAGGTGCTAACCCTCGGGAGCAGTACTTC. Variable domain in full (rest from reference TRBV9 and TRBJ2-7): DSGVTQTPKHLITATGQRVTLRCSPRSGDLSVYWYQQSLDQGLQFLIQYYNGEERAKGNILERFSAQQFPDLHSELNLSSLELGDSALYFCASSVGANPREQYFGPGTRLTVT.

This clonotype was seen more than once but under ten times. The chain has TRBV12-3 or TRBV12-4 and TRBJ2-7; D gene uncertain. The CDR3 spans 15 residues. V dropped 0 bases and J dropped 2 bases, with 11 bases sitting between them. The CDR3 DNA reads as TGTGCCAGCAGTTTAGCGCTCGGCAATACCTACGAGCAGTACTTC. Translated: CASSLALGNTYEQYF.

The V call is TRBV21-1, the J call TRBJ2-1; the table's D call of TRBD1 was not tested on the DNA. TRBV21-1 is marked as a pseudogene. The length of the CDR3 is 15 residues. Here the CDR3 DNA reads TGTGCCAGCAGCAAAGTGGCAGGGGGCAGGAATGAGCAGTTCTTC. Its protein product is CASSKVAGGRNEQFF.

V usage is TRBV28 and J usage is TRBJ2-3, with TRBD2 matching over 11 bases. Unmatched junction bases numbered 14, after V lost 7 bases and J lost 5 bases. Germline CDR1 is MDHEN and CDR2 is SYDVKM. There are 17 residues in the CDR3. The DNA for the CDR3 is TGTGCCAGCATCCCCCCCCCACTAGCGGGAGTAGTAGATACGCAGTATTTT. This encodes CASIPPPLAGVVDTQYF.

This clonotype was counted only a few times. CDR3 protein: CASSPTGTSGEQYF. The CDR3 bases are TGCGCCAGCAGCCCGACCGGGACTAGCGGCGAGCAGTACTTC. This rearrangement joins TRBV4-3 to TRBJ2-7, with TRBD2 matching over 11 bases. The CDR3 contains 14 residues. V shed 4 bases, J shed 6 bases, and the junction held 5 bases outside the gene matches. Looked up from germline, CDR1 is LGHNA and CDR2 is YSLEER.

This clonotype was observed a few times. The chain uses TRBV12-3 or TRBV12-4 and TRBJ2-3; TRBD1 aligns across 8 bases. CDR3 length: 14 amino acids. Trimming took 7 bases from V and 10 from J; bases not matched to a gene: 13. The CDR3, as DNA: TGTGCCAGCACCAGGACAGGGACCAAAGGCGCGCAGTATTTT. Its translation: CASTRTGTKGAQYF.

This clonotype has just a few counts. The V call is TRBV20-1, the J call TRBJ2-7; no clear D. The V and J ends lost 3 bases and 4 bases respectively, with 7 bases between them. CDR1 DFQATT and CDR2 SNEGSKA come from the germline V gene (reference sequence). CDR3 length: 11 amino acids. CDR3 sequence reads: CSASVDYEQYF. In DNA, the CDR3 is TGCAGTGCTAGTGTGGATTACGAGCAGTACTTC.

This clonotype was picked up a small number of times. The rearrangement joins TRBV4-3 to TRBJ2-7; TRBD1 matches at 9 bases. CDR1 and CDR2 from the germline V gene are LGHNA and YSLEER. V was pared by 0 bases and J by 0 bases, with 3 bases of the junction left unmatched. The CDR3 is made up of 16 amino acids. The CDR3 nucleotides are TGCGCCAGCAGCCAAGAGGTGGGACAGGGCTCCTACGAGCAGTACTTC. Encoded protein: CASSQEVGQGSYEQYF.

This clonotype showed up just a few times. The chain uses TRBV6-1 and TRBJ2-1, with D possibly matching TRBD2 (5 bases). V shed 5 bases and J shed 5 bases, with 16 bases lying between them. The CDR3 spans 15 residues. Looked up from germline, CDR1 is MNHNS and CDR2 is SASEGT. The CDR3 coding sequence is TGTGCCAGCAGTCCCCTGACGGGGAGTAACAATGAGCAGTTCTTC. The encoded protein is CASSPLTGSNNEQFF.

Ten or more counts support this clonotype. The rearrangement uses TRBV4-1 and TRBJ2-1; 14 positions match TRBD2. With 0 bases clipped from V and 8 bases from J, the junction kept 6 bases outside the gene matches. Looked up from germline, CDR1 is MGHRA and CDR2 is YSYEKL. The CDR3 is 17 amino acids. The CDR3: CASSQDSGTSGSYEQFF. The CDR3 nucleotides are TGCGCCAGCAGCCAAGACTCGGGGACTAGCGGGAGCTATGAGCAGTTCTTC.

There are many counts of this clonotype. The V gene is TRBV5-1, the J gene TRBJ2-1; no definite D call. Between the trimmed V and J ends, which lost 2 bases and 6 bases, there was a span of 12 bases. Germline assignment: CDR1 SGHRS and CDR2 YFSETQ. The CDR3 runs to 14 residues. CDR3 sequence: CASSFSSYGNEQFF. The CDR3 DNA reads TGCGCCAGCAGCTTCTCCTCTTACGGCAATGAGCAGTTCTTC.

V gene TRBV6-1 combines with J gene TRBJ2-1, with 12 bases identical to TRBD2. The CDR3 runs 18 residues. The germline V gene has CDR1 MNHNS and CDR2 SASEGT. The trim removed 7 bases at V and 3 bases at J, leaving 13 bases unmatched. The CDR3 spells CASNPPRSSGRVYNEQFF. In nucleotides, the CDR3 is TGTGCCAGCAACCCGCCAAGGTCTAGCGGGAGGGTCTACAATGAGCAGTTCTTC.

In its sample, this clonotype was seen a few times. The chain combines TRBV24-1 with TRBJ2-1; D unresolved. The CDR3 consists of 11 residues. Germline V gene data show CDR1 as KGHDR and CDR2 as SFDVKD. The V end was cut by 6 bases, the J end by 8 bases, with 7 bases between. The CDR3 DNA reads as TGTGCCACCAGTTTAAATTATGAGCAGTTCTTC. This gives the protein CATSLNYEQFF.

The V and J genes are TRBV3-1 and TRBJ1-2, with a tentative D call TRBD1 (6 bases). With 1 base removed from V and 3 bases from J, the gap between germline ends came to 6 bases. The CDR3 has 13 residues. CDR1 is LGHDT, CDR2 YNNKEL, per germline (reference sequence). The CDR3 DNA sequence: TGTGCCAGCAGCCAAGGGACAGACTATGGCTACACCTTC. Translation: CASSQGTDYGYTF.

This clonotype was detected a few times. The J gene is TRBJ2-1, the V gene TRBV5-1; 14 bases are a match to TRBD2. This CDR3 has 16 amino acids. The V gene's germline CDR1 is SGHRS and CDR2 YFSETQ. Trimming removed 2 bases from V and 6 bases from J; junction bases left unmatched: 4. CDR3 residues: CASSLPTSGRVNEQFF. The CDR3 nucleotides read TGCGCCAGCAGCTTACCGACTAGCGGGAGGGTCAATGAGCAGTTCTTC.

The V call is TRBV11-2, the J call TRBJ2-5; TRBD2 matches 10 bases. The CDR3 consists of 18 residues. With 5 bases clipped from V and 2 bases from J, the junction kept 14 bases outside the gene matches. Germline V gives CDR1 SGHAT, CDR2 FQNNGV. CDR3 sequence (DNA): TGTGCCAGCAGCCAAAGGATAGGACTAGCGGTTAATCAAGAGACCCAGTACTTC. Translating it yields CASSQRIGLAVNQETQYF.

This clonotype came up a few times. This chain joins TRBV28 and TRBJ2-1; D possibly corresponds to TRBD2 (6 bases). The germline gives CDR1 MDHEN, CDR2 SYDVKM. The V end lost 3 bases, the J end lost 8 bases, and 14 bases lay between the germline ends. The CDR3 runs 14 residues. CDR3 nucleotides: TGTGCCAGCAGTTTCTGGGGCGGGAACCATGAGCAGTTCTTC. As protein: CASSFWGGNHEQFF.

This clonotype was counted between two and nine times. V is TRBV6-1 and J is TRBJ2-3; the D gene could be TRBD1 or TRBD2 (6 bases each). V was cut by 10 bases and J by 3 bases, with 20 bases left in between. CDR1 and CDR2 from the germline V gene are MNHNS and SASEGT. This CDR3 spans 15 amino acids. The DNA for the CDR3 is TGTGCCACAAAAGGGGGGTATAGGGAGACAGATACGCAGTATTTT. Translated, it gives CATKGGYRETDTQYF.

Only a few counts were recorded for this clonotype. This chain joins TRBV6-1 and TRBJ1-1; D remains unclear. CDR1 and CDR2 (germline): MNHNS, SASEGT. The CDR3 contains 13 residues. Trimming pared 5 bases from V and 4 bases from J, leaving 11 bases between. In nucleotides, the CDR3 is TGTGCCAGCAGTAGGGCCCCGACCACTGAAGCTTTCTTT. It translates to CASSRAPTTEAFF.

The J gene is TRBJ2-1, the V gene TRBV7-9; D call uncertain. This CDR3 has 15 residues. V lost 5 bases to trimming and J lost 1 base, with 12 bases between them. Germline CDR1 is SEHNR and CDR2 is FQNEAQ (reference sequence). CDR3 in DNA: TGTGCCAGCAGCACGGACCACGTGTCCTACAATGAGCAGTTCTTC. Protein: CASSTDHVSYNEQFF.

There are many counts of this clonotype. This chain connects TRBV7-2 to TRBJ2-5; D is unresolved. CDR1 and CDR2 from the germline V gene are SGHTA and FQGNSA. V was trimmed by 0 bases and J by 1 base, leaving 9 bases between them. This CDR3 has 15 amino acids. The CDR3 loop reads CASSLAGLTQETQYF. DNA for the CDR3: TGTGCCAGCAGCTTAGCGGGGTTAACCCAAGAGACCCAGTACTTC.

The V and J genes are TRBV5-6 and TRBJ2-5; TRBD2 aligns across 10 bases. V shed 0 bases and J 5 bases; nucleotides not matched to a gene: 13. The CDR3 is 18 residues long. Germline V lookup: CDR1 SGHDT, CDR2 YYEEEE. The CDR3 DNA reads as TGTGCCAGCAGCTTGGGGGTTTCGAGCGGGAGGGTTCGGGAGACCCAGTACTTC. Translated: CASSLGVSSGRVRETQYF.

This clonotype was detected a few times. The chain employs TRBV9 and TRBJ2-4, with 12 bases that match TRBD1. Germline CDR1 and CDR2: SGDLS and YYNGEE. Trimming at V came to 3 bases and at J to 6 bases, leaving 7 bases not matched to a gene. There are 16 residues in the CDR3. The CDR3 nucleotides read TGTGCCAGCAGCGGGGAGGGACAGGGGGCCCTAAACATTCAGTACTTC. It codes for CASSGEGQGALNIQYF.

The chain employs TRBV4-3 and TRBJ1-3; TRBD1 is a possible D gene (5 bases). The germline CDR1 and CDR2 sequences are LGHNA and YSLEER. CDR3 size: 15 residues. V gave up 1 base and J gave up 4 bases, with 11 bases separating them. The CDR3 DNA is TGCGCCAGCAGCCAAGCTAAGGGGCGAGGAAACACCATATATTTT. Translating it yields CASSQAKGRGNTIYF.

The chain carries TRBV12-3 or TRBV12-4 and TRBJ2-2; D possibly matches TRBD1 or TRBD2 (6 bases each). This CDR3 spans 15 amino acids. Trimming removed 5 bases from V and 8 bases from J, with 18 bases in between. Here the CDR3 DNA reads TGTGCCAGCAGTGGCCAAGGGGGGACTCTAGGGGAGCTGTTTTTT. It is translated as CASSGQGGTLGELFF.

This clonotype came up many times. This chain uses TRBV29-1 with TRBJ2-7; D gene ambiguous. Germline V gives CDR1 SQVTM, CDR2 ANQGSEA. This CDR3 spans 10 amino acids. Trimming cost V 6 bases and J 2 bases, with 5 bases left between them. The CDR3 is CSVTTYEQYF. The CDR3 region has the DNA TGCAGCGTGACCACCTACGAGCAGTACTTC.

The chain uses TRBV5-4 and TRBJ2-7; 15 bases are shared with TRBD2. The CDR3 is made up of 17 amino acids. Germline CDR1 reads SGHNT; CDR2 reads YYREEE (reference sequence). Trimming cost V 3 bases and J 1 base; bases outside gene matches: 5. The CDR3 sequence is CASSSGLAGGKSYEQYF. The CDR3 nucleotides read TGTGCCAGCAGCTCGGGACTAGCGGGAGGCAAATCCTACGAGCAGTACTTC.

This clonotype was counted a few times. The chain combines TRBV7-9 with TRBJ1-5, with D perhaps matching TRBD1 (5 bases). V gave up 1 base and J gave up 5 bases, with 12 bases separating them. There are 15 residues in the CDR3. The germline V gene has CDR1 SEHNR and CDR2 FQNEAQ (reference sequence). The CDR3 nucleotides are TGTGCCAGCAGCTTAGATAGGGCAGGGTATCAGCCCCAGCATTTT. It encodes CASSLDRAGYQPQHF. Full variable domain (remainder filled in from reference TRBV7-9 and TRBJ1-5): DTGVSQNPRHKITKRGQNVTFRCDPISEHNRLYWYRQTLGQGPEFLTYFQNEAQLEKSRLLSDRFSAERPKGSFSTLEIQRTEQGDSAMYLCASSLDRAGYQPQHFGDGTRLSIL.

The rearrangement joins TRBV20-1 to TRBJ1-4; TRBD1 matches 7 bases. The trim removed 6 bases at V and 3 bases at J, leaving 4 bases unmatched. Germline assignment: CDR1 DFQATT and CDR2 SNEGSKA (reference sequence). The CDR3 contains 13 residues. CDR3 in amino acids: CSAHRGANEKLFF. The CDR3 DNA is TGCAGTGCCCACAGGGGCGCTAATGAAAAACTGTTTTTT.

The chain recombines TRBV4-3 with TRBJ1-4; tentatively, D is TRBD1 (5 bases). Germline CDR1 LGHNA, CDR2 YSLEER. This CDR3 comprises 13 residues. Trimming pared 0 bases from V and 12 bases from J, leaving 11 bases between. CDR3 sequence reads: CASSQEIGGELFF. The CDR3 nucleotides read TGCGCCAGCAGCCAAGAGATTGGGGGGGAACTGTTTTTT.